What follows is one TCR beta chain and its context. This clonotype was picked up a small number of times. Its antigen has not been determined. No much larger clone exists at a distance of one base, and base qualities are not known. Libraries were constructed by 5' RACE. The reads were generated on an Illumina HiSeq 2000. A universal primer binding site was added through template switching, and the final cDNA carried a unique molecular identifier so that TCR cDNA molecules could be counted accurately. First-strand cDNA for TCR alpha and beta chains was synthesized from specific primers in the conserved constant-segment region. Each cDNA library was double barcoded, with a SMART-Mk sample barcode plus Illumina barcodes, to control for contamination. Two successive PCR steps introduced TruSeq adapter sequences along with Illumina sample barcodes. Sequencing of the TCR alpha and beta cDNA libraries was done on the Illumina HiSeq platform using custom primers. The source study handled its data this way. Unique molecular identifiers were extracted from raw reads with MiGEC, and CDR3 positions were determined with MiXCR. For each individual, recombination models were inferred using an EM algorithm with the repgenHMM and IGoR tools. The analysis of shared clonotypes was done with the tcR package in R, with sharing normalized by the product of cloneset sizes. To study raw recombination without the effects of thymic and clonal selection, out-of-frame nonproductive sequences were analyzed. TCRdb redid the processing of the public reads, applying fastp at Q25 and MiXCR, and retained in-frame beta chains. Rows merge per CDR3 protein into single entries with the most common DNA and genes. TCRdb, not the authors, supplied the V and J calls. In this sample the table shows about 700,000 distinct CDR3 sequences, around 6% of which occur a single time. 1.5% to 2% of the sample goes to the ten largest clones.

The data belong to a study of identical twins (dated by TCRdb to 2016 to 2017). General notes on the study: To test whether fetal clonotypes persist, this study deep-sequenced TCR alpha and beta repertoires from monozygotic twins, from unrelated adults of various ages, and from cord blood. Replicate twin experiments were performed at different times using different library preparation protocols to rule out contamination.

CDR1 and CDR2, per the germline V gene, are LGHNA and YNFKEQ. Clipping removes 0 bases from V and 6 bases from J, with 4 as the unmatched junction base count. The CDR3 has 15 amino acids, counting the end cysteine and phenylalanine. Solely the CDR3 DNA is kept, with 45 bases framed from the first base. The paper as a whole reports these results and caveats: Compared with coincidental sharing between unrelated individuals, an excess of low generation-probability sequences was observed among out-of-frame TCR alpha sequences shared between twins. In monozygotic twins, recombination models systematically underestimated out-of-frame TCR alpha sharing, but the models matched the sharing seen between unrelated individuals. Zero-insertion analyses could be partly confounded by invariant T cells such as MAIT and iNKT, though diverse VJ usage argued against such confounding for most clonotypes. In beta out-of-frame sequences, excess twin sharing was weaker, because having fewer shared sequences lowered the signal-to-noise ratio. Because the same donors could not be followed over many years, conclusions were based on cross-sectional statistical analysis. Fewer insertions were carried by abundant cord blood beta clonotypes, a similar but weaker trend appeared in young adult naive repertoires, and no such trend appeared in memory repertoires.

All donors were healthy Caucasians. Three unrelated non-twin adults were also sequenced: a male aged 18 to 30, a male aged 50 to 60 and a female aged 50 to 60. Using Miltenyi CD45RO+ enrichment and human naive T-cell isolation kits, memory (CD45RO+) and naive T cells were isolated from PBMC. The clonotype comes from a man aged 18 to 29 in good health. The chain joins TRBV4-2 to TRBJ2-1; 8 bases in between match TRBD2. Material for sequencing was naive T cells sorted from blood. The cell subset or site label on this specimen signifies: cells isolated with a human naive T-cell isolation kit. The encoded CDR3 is CASSQDSGSFNEQFF. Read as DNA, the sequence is TGTGCCAGCAGCCAAGACAGCGGGAGTTTCAATGAGCAGTTCTTC.